This is a list of T cell receptor beta chains from one sample in a study of post-analysis software for immune sequencing data. Via MiXCR, TCRdb re-called the PCR reads, giving one row per CDR3 protein. This sample has under 900,000 distinct CDR3 sequences, with about 53% found just once. The source material was blood. The receptors were sampled from a girl aged 5 to 17 with multiple sclerosis. The CDR3 runs from the conserved cysteine through the conserved F or W. The D gene is left open where the match is weak. Size is omitted from some rows. Given values are once, few, many or a class for expanded clones.

d_call	clone_size	v_call	j_call	cdr3_nt	cdr3_aa
-	few	TRBV6-1	TRBJ2-7	TGTGCCAGCAATTCCCTTACCTACGAGCAGTACTTC	CASNSLTYEQYF
-	few	TRBV7-7	TRBJ2-7	TGTGCCAGCAGCTTAGCGCTGGAAAGTGGCGAGCAGTACTTC	CASSLALESGEQYF
-	-	TRBV29-1	TRBJ1-1	TGCAGCGTACCCGGGAGGGGACCGAACACTGAAGCTTTCTTT	CSVPGRGPNTEAFF
TRBD1	-	TRBV9	TRBJ2-6	TGTGCCAGCAGCGGGACAGGGGGAGCCCACTCTGGGGCCAACGTCCTGACTTTC	CASSGTGGAHSGANVLTF
-	-	TRBV7-3	TRBJ2-5	TGTGCCAGCAGCTTAACCGGAACGTTCCAAGAGACCCAGTACTTC	CASSLTGTFQETQYF
-	many	TRBV29-1	TRBJ2-5	TGCAGCGGCGGACGTAACCAAGAGACCCAGTACTTC	CSGGRNQETQYF
TRBD1	few	TRBV4-1	TRBJ2-5	TGCGCCAGCAGCCAAGCCCTGGCAGGGGGCCAAGAGACCCAGTACTTC	CASSQALAGGQETQYF
TRBD1	-	TRBV20-1	TRBJ1-6	TGCAGTGCTAGGATGGGACAGGGGTATTCACCCCTCCACTTT	CSARMGQGYSPLHF
TRBD2	-	TRBV7-8	TRBJ2-7	TGTGCCAGCAGTTTTCACCCGGGACTAGCGGGGGGGTACGAGCAGTACTTC	CASSFHPGLAGGYEQYF
-	-	TRBV6-5	TRBJ1-1	TGTGCCAGCAGTCATCAGGGGATGAGGACTGAAGCTTTCTTT	CASSHQGMRTEAFF
TRBD1	-	TRBV12-3/TRBV12-4	TRBJ2-1	TGTGCCAGCAGTTTAAAGGCGACAGGGTTGTTCTTC	CASSLKATGLFF
TRBD2	-	TRBV5-1	TRBJ2-1	TGCGCCAGCAGCGGGGGACTAGCGGGTGGAGAGCAGTTCTTC	CASSGGLAGGEQFF
-	-	TRBV15	TRBJ2-7	TGTGCCACCAGCACTATCACATCCGGGCGTTGGTACTTC	CATSTITSGRWYF
TRBD2	-	TRBV20-1	TRBJ2-1	TGCAGTGCTAGAGATGGGGAGACTAGCGGGAGAGAGTATGAGCAGTTCTTC	CSARDGETSGREYEQFF
TRBD1	many	TRBV7-7	TRBJ2-7	TGTGCTAGCAGCTTGGGGGACAGATCCTACGAGCAGTACTTC	CASSLGDRSYEQYF
-	-	TRBV29-1	TRBJ2-3	TGCAGCGTCGTAGCGGAGGGCCACGATACGCAGTATTTT	CSVVAEGHDTQYF
TRBD1	-	TRBV29-1	TRBJ2-4	TGCAGCGTTGAAGATAAGGGGGAGACAGGGAAAAACATTCAGTACTTC	CSVEDKGETGKNIQYF
TRBD1	-	TRBV7-8	TRBJ2-7	TGTGCCAGCAGCCAACGGACAGGGATGGGATACGAGCAGTACTTC	CASSQRTGMGYEQYF
-	few	TRBV7-7	TRBJ2-7	TGTGCTAGCAGCTTAGCGGCCAGGTCGGGCGAGCAGTACTTC	CASSLAARSGEQYF
TRBD1	-	TRBV6-6	TRBJ1-1	TGTGCCAGCGACAGGGCGAGCACTGAAGCTTTCTTT	CASDRASTEAFF
TRBD1	few	TRBV2	TRBJ2-5	TGTGCCAGCGGTAGACAGGGGTTACCCCAAGAGACCCAGTACTTC	CASGRQGLPQETQYF
TRBD2	-	TRBV20-1	TRBJ2-5	TGCAGTGCTGGCCCTCTAGCGGGGAAAGAGACCCAGTACTTC	CSAGPLAGKETQYF
TRBD1	few	TRBV20-1	TRBJ2-7	TGCAGTGCTATCCCCGGGACAGGGATCCACGAGCAGTACTTC	CSAIPGTGIHEQYF
-	-	TRBV20-1	TRBJ2-5	TGCACCACCGGACCACAAGAGACCCAGTACTTC	CTTGPQETQYF
-	few	TRBV29-1	TRBJ1-4	TGCAGCGTTGAAGAGGGGCGGACTGCCGAAGAAAAACTGTTTTTT	CSVEEGRTAEEKLFF
-	-	TRBV21-1	TRBJ2-1	TGTGCCAGCAGCAAACGACGGACTAGCGGGAGGTTTCGAAATGAGCAGTTCTTC	CASSKRRTSGRFRNEQFF
-	-	TRBV20-1	TRBJ2-3	TGCAGTGCTAGATTGGCAGGTGCTCCAGATACGCAGTATTTT	CSARLAGAPDTQYF
TRBD1	-	TRBV18	TRBJ1-2	TGTGCCAGCTCTCGGACCGGGACAGGGGACTTCTATGGCTACACCTTC	CASSRTGTGDFYGYTF
-	-	TRBV20-1	TRBJ2-7	TGCAGTGCTAGAGTAGCCCCAATCTACGAGCAGTACTTC	CSARVAPIYEQYF
-	once	TRBV29-1	TRBJ1-4	TGCAGCGTTTCTAGGGACGTCGGTGAAAAACTGTTTTTT	CSVSRDVGEKLFF
-	few	TRBV5-8	TRBJ2-5	TGTGCCAGCAGCTTGGAACAGGTCCAAGAGACCCAGTACTTC	CASSLEQVQETQYF
-	-	TRBV12-5	TRBJ2-1	TGTGCTAGTGGTTTGGGACAAACAAACTACAATGAGCAGTTCTTC	CASGLGQTNYNEQFF
-	-	TRBV7-2	TRBJ2-5	TGTGCCAGCAGCTTAGGAACCCCCTGGGGTCCTCTCGAGACCCAGTACTTC	CASSLGTPWGPLETQYF
TRBD2	-	TRBV5-1	TRBJ2-3	TGCGCCAGCAGCCGCGGGACTAGCGGCACAGATACGCAGTATTTT	CASSRGTSGTDTQYF
TRBD1	-	TRBV7-9	TRBJ2-6	TGTGCCAGCAGGTTTGACAGGGGAGAGGCTGGGGCCAACGTCCTGACTTTC	CASRFDRGEAGANVLTF
-	few	TRBV5-6	TRBJ2-7	TGTGCCAGCAGCCCGCCACAGGATTACGAGCAGTACTTC	CASSPPQDYEQYF
-	-	TRBV14	TRBJ1-2	TGTGCCAGCAGCTGGATGGTAGACTATGGCTACACCTTC	CASSWMVDYGYTF
-	few	TRBV7-8	TRBJ2-7	TGTGCCAGCAGCTTAGAAAGCCTAGGGACCTACGAGCAGTACTTC	CASSLESLGTYEQYF
TRBD1	-	TRBV29-1	TRBJ1-1	TGCAGCGTTGTAGGACAGACGACAGGGAGGGCTTTCTTT	CSVVGQTTGRAFF
-	-	TRBV4-1	TRBJ2-7	TGCGCCAGCAGCCAAGATAGGGAGGATTCCTACGAGCAGTACTTC	CASSQDREDSYEQYF
TRBD2	few	TRBV6-5	TRBJ2-3	TGTGCCAGCAGTTCGAGGACTAGCGGGACAGATACGCAGTATTTT	CASSSRTSGTDTQYF